This TCR beta chain appears in the sequencing data of a study of cytomegalovirus exposure and HLA in healthy donors. This CDR3 is 11 amino acids long. Germline CDR1 is MNHEY and CDR2 is SVGAGI. Deletions cut 8 bases from V and 10 bases from J, with 14 bases between. Turning to this clone: Its antigen is unidentified.

With 60 Vbeta and 13 Jbeta primers, the PCR was carried out. The table came from immunoSEQ multiplex PCR; TCRdb's copy has only in-frame clones and leaves some out. The sample lists over 100,000 clones, 60% to 85% occurring once. Broader study findings: Most observed TCR sequences were rare, whereas some public TCRs were detected in many donors. Associated with cytomegalovirus, according to the listing, were 150 to 200 TCR beta chains.

This receptor was identified in a female donor in good health and CMV-seronegative. The chain carries TRBV6-5 and TRBJ1-1; D is ambiguous. The sample comprised PBMCs. In nucleotides, the CDR3 is TGTGCCAGCGTCGAAGGGAGGTCAGCTTTCTTT. Encoded protein: CASVEGRSAFF.